This passage covers 2 T cell receptor beta chains from one sample sequenced in a study of T cells in Graves' hyperthyroidism and ophthalmopathy (dated by TCRdb to the late 2010s). Library prep was done by multiplex PCR. The sequencer was an Illumina HiSeq 2000. Amplification of TCR beta CDR3 regions was carried out from RNA transcripts. The first round of RT-PCR for the TCR CDR3 was performed with the HTBI primer set and the Qiagen OneStep RT-PCR kit. TCRdb reprocessing: public reads trimmed at Q25 with fastp, clones called with MiXCR, in-frame beta chains kept. Identical CDR3 proteins give one entry, which carries the most common genes and DNA. In all, the sample holds about 360,000 distinct CDR3 sequences, and roughly 13% of those were seen once. The top ten constitute 9.2% of the sample. The sequencing input was blood. The receptors originated from a woman aged 18-35 years with Graves' hyperthyroidism.

The V gene is TRBV4-1, the J gene TRBJ1-3, with TRBD1 matching over 7 bases. This CDR3 is 20 amino acids long. Germline V lookup: CDR1 MGHRA, CDR2 YSYEKL. After removal of 0 bases from V and 1 base from J, the junction contained 15 bases not matched to a gene. Here the CDR3 DNA reads TGCGCCAGCAGCCAAGAGACAGGGATTTTCCTCGATGAATCTGGAAACACCATATATTTT. Translated: CASSQETGIFLDESGNTIYF.

This clonotype was picked up many times. The chain uses TRBV20-1 and TRBJ1-5; D unresolved. Germline-derived CDR1 and CDR2 are DFQATT and SNEGSKA (reference sequence). Trimming left V 6 bases short and J 11 bases short, with 23 bases between. The CDR3 contains 14 residues. For the CDR3, the DNA is TGCAGTGCCCCCACGGGCCAGGTCCCACCAGCCCAGCATTTT. This gives the protein CSAPTGQVPPAQHF.